This T cell receptor (beta chain) was profiled in a study of T-cell memory formation after mild COVID-19. Across the study: Among the donors, TCR clusters were largely specific to each donor.

The junction had 5 bases not matched to a gene; V was cut back by 3 bases and J by 5 bases. From germline, CDR1 is SGDLS and CDR2 YYNGEE. This CDR3 has 16 amino acids. Study conclusions and caveats: Whether second-wave clones peaking at day 37 were SARS-CoV-2 specific went unconfirmed. Pre-infection memory held some responding clones, suggesting pre-existing cross-reactive T cells responded.

TCRdb redid the calling of the 5' RACE reads with MiXCR, one entry per CDR3 protein. The table includes 35,000 to 45,000 distinct CDR3 sequences, about 6.3% detected once. At least ten counts were recorded for this clonotype. Its antigen is still unknown. The sequence derives from an adult who had mild COVID-19 (a few samples of this study predate the infection). Cell type and time point are not known. The gene calls are TRBV9 and TRBJ2-5; 15 positions agree with TRBD2. The sequenced sample was PBMCs or a T cell subset sorted from them (not recorded which). CDR3 in DNA: TGTGCCAGCAGCGGGACTAGCGGGGGGGCCGTTGAGACCCAGTACTTC. Protein product: CASSGTSGGAVETQYF.